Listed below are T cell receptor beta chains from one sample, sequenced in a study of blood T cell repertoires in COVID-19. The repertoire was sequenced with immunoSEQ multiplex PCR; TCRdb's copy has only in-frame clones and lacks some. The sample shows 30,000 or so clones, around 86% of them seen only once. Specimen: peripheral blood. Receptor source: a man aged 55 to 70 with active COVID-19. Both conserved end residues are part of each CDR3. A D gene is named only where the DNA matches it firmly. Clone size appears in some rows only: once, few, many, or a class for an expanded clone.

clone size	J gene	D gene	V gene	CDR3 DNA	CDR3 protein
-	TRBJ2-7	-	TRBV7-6	TGTGCCAGCAGCCCGGGGTACGAGCAGTACTTC	CASSPGYEQYF
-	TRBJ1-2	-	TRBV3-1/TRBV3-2	TGTGCCAGCAGCCAAACGGTCAGGGGAAGCTATGGCTACACCTTC	CASSQTVRGSYGYTF
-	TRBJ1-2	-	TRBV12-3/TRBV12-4	TGTGCCAGCAGCACCGGGACACCATATGGCTACACCTTC	CASSTGTPYGYTF
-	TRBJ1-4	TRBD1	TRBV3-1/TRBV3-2	TGTGCCAGCAGCGTCATATGGGGACAGACTAATGAAAAACTGTTTTTT	CASSVIWGQTNEKLFF
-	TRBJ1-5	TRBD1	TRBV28	TGTGCCAGCAGTCCATGGGACAGGGGAGGACAGCCCCAGCATTTT	CASSPWDRGGQPQHF
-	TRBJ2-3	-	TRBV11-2	TGTGCCAGCAGCCAGCGGACAGCTAGCACAGATACGCAGTATTTT	CASSQRTASTDTQYF
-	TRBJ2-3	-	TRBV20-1	TGCAGTGCTAGTCAGGGCGGAGGGACGTATTTT	CSASQGGGTYF
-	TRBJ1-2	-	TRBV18	TGTGCCAGCTCACCGGCCCCGGGACAAAACTATGGCTACACCTTC	CASSPAPGQNYGYTF
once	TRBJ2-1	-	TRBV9	TGTGCCAGCAGCGGATCAGGGGTGGAGCAGTTCTTC	CASSGSGVEQFF
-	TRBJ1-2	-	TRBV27	TGTGCCAGCAGTCCCACGACGGCAAGGGAGTATGGCTACACCTTC	CASSPTTAREYGYTF
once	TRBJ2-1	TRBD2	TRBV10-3	TGTGCCATCAGGGATACTAGCGCCCCCTACAATGAGCAGTTCTTC	CAIRDTSAPYNEQFF
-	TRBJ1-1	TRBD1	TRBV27	TGTGCCACCCGACAGGGGGTGAACACTGAAGCTTTCTTT	CATRQGVNTEAFF
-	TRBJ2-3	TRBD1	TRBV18	TGTGCCAGCTCACCACCGCAGGGGGCAGATACGCAGTATTTT	CASSPPQGADTQYF
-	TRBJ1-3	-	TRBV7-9	TGTGCCAGCAGCGGGGGCCCTGGAAACACCATATATTTT	CASSGGPGNTIYF
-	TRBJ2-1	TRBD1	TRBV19	TGTGCCAGTAGTATCCTCCGGGACAGCCATTACAATGAGCAGTTCTTC	CASSILRDSHYNEQFF
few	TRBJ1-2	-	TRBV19	TGTGCCAGTAGTCGGACAAGCTTACTTAACTATGGCTACACCTTC	CASSRTSLLNYGYTF
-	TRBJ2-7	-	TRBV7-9	TGTGCCAGCAGCCCCCCGACCCCGAGGTACGAGCAGTACTTC	CASSPPTPRYEQYF
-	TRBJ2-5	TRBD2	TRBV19	TGTGCCAGTAGTGTTAGCGGGGGGCGCCAAGAGACCCAGTACTTC	CASSVSGGRQETQYF
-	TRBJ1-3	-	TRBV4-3	TGCGCCAGCAGCCAAGATGTGGTGAGCTCTGGAAACACCATATATTTT	CASSQDVVSSGNTIYF
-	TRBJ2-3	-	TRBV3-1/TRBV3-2	TGTGCCAGCAGCCAAGACCGAGTTACGCAGTATTTT	CASSQDRVTQYF
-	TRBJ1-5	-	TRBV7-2	TGTGCCAGCAGCACTATGAGCAATCAGCCCCAGCATTTT	CASSTMSNQPQHF
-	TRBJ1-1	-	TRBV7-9	TGTGCCAGCACTCACGGGTCAGTAGGGAACACTGAAGCTTTCTTT	CASTHGSVGNTEAFF
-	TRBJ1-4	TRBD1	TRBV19	TGTGCCAGTAGTACACACCGACAGGGCGGTGAAAAACTGTTTTTT	CASSTHRQGGEKLFF
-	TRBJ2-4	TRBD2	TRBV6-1	TGTGCCAGCAGTGAATGGGAGGGGTTTTCCAAAAACATTCAGTACTTC	CASSEWEGFSKNIQYF
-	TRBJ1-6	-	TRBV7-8	TGTGCCAGCAGCGACGGCACGGGGGCCCTCCACTTT	CASSDGTGALHF